This T cell receptor beta chain was found in a study of T cell responses to AZD1222 COVID-19 vaccine. Details on this clone: Its target is not known.

Study findings and constraints: Clonal diversity was possibly underestimated, and the donors were mostly white British, with more females. None of the repertoires were sampled until the peak T cell response had passed. With two AZD1222 doses given, Spike-specific TCR breadth and depth both rose. Epitopes outside B.1.351 and B.1.1.7 mutated regions reportedly drew nearly half of spike TCRs.

Germline CDR1 is LNHDA and CDR2 is SQIVND (reference sequence). The CDR3 covers 14 residues. V was shortened by 7 bases and J by 2 bases, with 14 bases between the two germline ends. Repertoires were generated with immunoSEQ multiplex PCR, while TCRdb's copy carries only in-frame clones and drops some. Found here are more than 85,000 clones, 80% to 90% of them singletons; the top ten hold over 35%. This chain joins TRBV19 and TRBJ1-2; D possibly corresponds to TRBD1 (6 bases). The sequence was obtained from an adult who received the AZD1222 COVID-19 vaccine. Sequenced here: peripheral blood, sampled 28 days after the second AZD1222 dose. The CDR3 spells CASTISRGNYGYTF. Here the CDR3 DNA reads TGTGCCAGTACCATAAGTAGGGGGAACTATGGCTACACCTTC.